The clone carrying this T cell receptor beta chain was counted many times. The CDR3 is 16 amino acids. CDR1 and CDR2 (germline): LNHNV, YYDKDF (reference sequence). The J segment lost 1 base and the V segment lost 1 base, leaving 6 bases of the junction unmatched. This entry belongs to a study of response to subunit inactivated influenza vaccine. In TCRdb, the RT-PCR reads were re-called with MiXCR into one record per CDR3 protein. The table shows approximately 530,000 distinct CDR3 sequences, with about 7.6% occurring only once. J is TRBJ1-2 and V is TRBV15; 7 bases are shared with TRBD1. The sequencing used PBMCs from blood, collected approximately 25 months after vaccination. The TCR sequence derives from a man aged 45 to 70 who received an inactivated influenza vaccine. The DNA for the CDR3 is TGTGCCACCAGCAGAGGGGGGACAGAACGTAACTATGGCTACACCTTC. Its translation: CATSRGGTERNYGYTF.